A single sample is the source of the 5 T cell receptor beta chains below, sequenced in a study of blood T cell repertoires in COVID-19. Generated by immunoSEQ multiplex PCR, the TCRdb table keeps only in-frame clones and is missing some. The sample holds more than 250,000 clones; roughly 90% are singletons and the top ten take over 0.55%. What was sequenced was peripheral blood. The receptors were gathered from a human donor in a cohort sampled during active COVID-19.

CDR3 in amino acids: CASTYAQGSYEQYF. CDR3 sequence (DNA): TGTGCCAGCACCTATGCCCAGGGAAGCTACGAGCAGTACTTC. The gene calls are TRBV7-2 and TRBJ2-7; D may be TRBD1 (5 bases). This CDR3 comprises 14 residues. V was cut by 7 bases and J by 3 bases, with 16 bases left in between. The V gene's germline CDR1 is SGHTA and CDR2 FQGNSA.

The chain employs TRBV20-1 and TRBJ2-7; D unresolved. Germline V gives CDR1 DFQATT, CDR2 SNEGSKA (reference sequence). Between the trimmed V and J ends, which lost 3 bases and 4 bases, there was a span of 7 bases. The CDR3 runs to 11 residues. The CDR3 coding sequence is TGCAGTGCTAGCTCTATTTACGAGCAGTACTTC. Protein sequence: CSASSIYEQYF.

The V gene is TRBV2, the J gene TRBJ1-2; the D is unclear. V shed 6 bases and J shed 2 bases, with 4 bases lying between them. CDR1 and CDR2 from the germline V gene are SNHLY and FYNNEI. The CDR3 runs to 11 residues. The CDR3 coding sequence is TGTGCCAGCAGGGAGAACTATGGCTACACCTTC. Protein sequence: CASRENYGYTF.

This sequence joins TRBV6-5 and TRBJ1-2; D gene unclear. From germline, CDR1 is MNHEY and CDR2 SVGAGI. V was clipped by 6 bases and J by 10 bases, with 21 bases between them. CDR3 size: 14 residues. The CDR3 protein is CASSGRADGRLYTF. The CDR3 coding sequence is TGTGCCAGCAGCGGGCGGGCGGACGGACGTCTCTACACCTTC.

This rearrangement joins TRBV11-2 to TRBJ2-7; possibly TRBD2 for D (6 bases). Germline loops: CDR1 SGHAT, CDR2 FQNNGV. The CDR3 consists of 20 residues. Trimming took 0 bases from V and 7 from J, leaving 31 bases between them. CDR3 region: CASSLDQARDSPLYVREQYF. The CDR3 DNA sequence: TGTGCCAGCAGCTTAGACCAAGCGAGGGACTCACCCCTATATGTAAGGGAGCAGTACTTC.